One sample yielded the 8 T cell receptor beta chains listed below, sequenced in a study of blood T cell repertoires in COVID-19. The assay was immunoSEQ multiplex PCR, and TCRdb's table has in-frame clones only and misses some. The table has around 260,000 clones, around 86% seen once. The specimen sequenced was peripheral blood. The receptors here all came from a woman aged 25 to 39 with active or convalescent COVID-19.

The chain is built from TRBV3-1 (or the pseudogene TRBV3-2) and TRBJ1-1; possibly TRBD1 for D (5 bases). This CDR3 is 16 amino acids long. V was pared by 5 bases and J by 1 base, with 17 bases between. CDR1 is LGHDT, CDR2 YNNKEL, per germline (reference sequence). The CDR3 sequence: CASSSRHGAANTEAFF. CDR3 nucleotides: TGTGCCAGCAGCTCCCGACATGGGGCCGCGAACACTGAAGCTTTCTTT.

The chain links TRBV27 to TRBJ1-6; D is uncertain. CDR3 length: 14 amino acids. The V gene lost 10 bases and the J gene lost 6 bases, with 16 bases spanning the gap. CDR1 MNHEY and CDR2 SMNVEV come from the germline V gene (reference sequence). The CDR3 DNA follows: TGTGCCACCAAAGCGGGCGCATCTAATTCACCCCTCCACTTT. This gives the protein CATKAGASNSPLHF.

The chain couples TRBV2 to TRBJ1-1; D not resolved. The ends were cut back, 6 bases at V and 1 base at J, with 12 bases in the middle. Germline V gives CDR1 SNHLY, CDR2 FYNNEI. The CDR3 is 14 residues long. The CDR3 nucleotides are TGTGCCAGCAGACAAACGGACTCGAACACTGAAGCTTTCTTT. It is translated as CASRQTDSNTEAFF.

This clone was found once. The chain joins TRBV5-1 to TRBJ1-2; TRBD1 matches 7 bases. CDR3 size: 12 residues. J gave up 7 bases and V 5 bases, and 5 bases lay outside the gene matches. The V gene's germline CDR1 is SGHRS and CDR2 YFSETQ. CDR3 protein: CASRNAGGGYTF. In DNA form, the CDR3 reads TGCGCCAGCAGGAATGCAGGGGGTGGCTACACCTTC.

This clone appeared once. The V gene is TRBV3-1 (or the pseudogene TRBV3-2), the J gene TRBJ2-1, with 11 positions matching TRBD1. The CDR3 is 15 residues long. Trimming at V came to 0 bases and at J to 8 bases, leaving 3 bases not matched to a gene. Germline CDR1 and CDR2: LGHDT and YNNKEL (reference sequence). This chain's CDR3 is CASSQDGQGAHEQFF. CDR3 nucleotide sequence: TGTGCCAGCAGCCAAGATGGACAGGGGGCGCATGAGCAGTTCTTC.

The V and J genes are TRBV6-5 and TRBJ2-3, with D possibly matching TRBD2 (6 bases). This CDR3 has 15 residues. The germline CDR1 and CDR2 sequences are MNHEY and SVGAGI. Between the trimmed V and J ends, which lost 6 bases and 2 bases, there was a span of 15 bases. The CDR3 nucleotides are TGTGCCAGCAGCCCACAGACTAGGAACACAGATACGCAGTATTTT. It is translated as CASSPQTRNTDTQYF.

V usage is TRBV5-4 and J usage is TRBJ1-3; D is unclear. CDR1 is SGHNT, CDR2 YYREEE, per germline (reference sequence). The CDR3 totals 16 residues. Trimming shortened V by 0 bases and J by 3 bases, and 13 bases separated the two germline ends. The CDR3 spells CASSLATAGGGNTIYF. The CDR3 nucleotides read TGTGCCAGCAGCTTGGCCACGGCAGGAGGTGGAAACACCATATATTTT.

The chain carries TRBV19 and TRBJ1-1, with D hard to call. Trimming removed 6 bases at V and 1 base at J, with 9 bases between. The germline gives CDR1 LNHDA, CDR2 SQIVND (reference sequence). The CDR3 runs to 13 residues. This CDR3 is CASRWAENTEAFF. The CDR3 DNA is TGTGCCAGTAGATGGGCCGAGAACACTGAAGCTTTCTTT. The whole variable domain, remainder taken from reference TRBV19 and TRBJ1-1, is DGGITQSPKYLFRKEGQNVTLSCEQNLNHDAMYWYRQDPGQGLRLIYYSQIVNDFQKGDIAEGYSVSREKKESFPLTVTSAQKNPTAFYLCASRWAENTEAFFGQGTRLTVV.